This record covers a single TCR beta chain. This record comes from a study of blood T cell repertoires in COVID-19. Whole-study context: The United States, Italy and Spain provided the acute and convalescent COVID-19 samples. In each case, the material was cDNA or gDNA derived from T cells, B-cell-depleted T cells, or PBMCs.

Source study methods: Reference gene primer amplification in the assay estimated nucleated cell counts. Measured with immunoSEQ multiplex PCR; TCRdb has only the in-frame clones, and not every one. Clone size and the V and J calls come from that table; the DNA yielded D and trimming. The data show roughly 120,000 clones, about 89% seen once. The sequenced sample consisted of peripheral blood. The source of this sequence is a middle-aged man with acute or convalescent COVID-19.

The CDR3 sequence is CASSRDSPNTGELFF. Here the CDR3 DNA reads TGTGCCAGCTCACGGGACAGCCCGAACACCGGGGAGCTGTTTTTT. This chain joins TRBV18 and TRBJ2-2; 7 bases align to TRBD1. Trimming took 4 bases from V and 0 from J; bases not matched to a gene: 2. CDR1 is KGHSH, CDR2 LQKENI, per germline. The CDR3 contains 15 residues.